The 22 T cell receptor beta chains below were found in one sample sequenced in a study of cytomegalovirus exposure and HLA in healthy donors. The primer mix had 60 Vbeta and 13 Jbeta primers. TCRdb keeps only in-frame clones here, not all; method: immunoSEQ multiplex PCR. Of fewer than 150,000 clones listed, about four fifths were seen once; the top ten hold about 3.9%. Sequenced material: PBMCs. Receptors originate from a man aged 40-49 years in good health and CMV-seropositive.

This chain joins TRBV19 and TRBJ2-7, with 10 nucleotides matching TRBD2. The junction had 12 bases not matched to a gene; V was cut back by 5 bases and J by 2 bases. The CDR3 covers 17 residues. CDR1 and CDR2 from the germline V gene are LNHDA and SQIVND (reference sequence). The CDR3 DNA reads as TGTGCCAGTAGTGCCCAAGTGCCTAGCGGGAGTCCCTACGAGCAGTACTTC. Protein sequence: CASSAQVPSGSPYEQYF.

The chain is built from TRBV11-2 and TRBJ2-7; 7 bases line up with TRBD2. With 2 bases clipped from V and 2 bases from J, the junction kept 6 bases outside the gene matches. Germline loops: CDR1 SGHAT, CDR2 FQNNGV. The CDR3 has 15 amino acids. As DNA, the CDR3 is TGTGCCAGCAGCTTATCGGGCGGGGGACCCTACGAGCAGTACTTC. Amino acid sequence: CASSLSGGGPYEQYF.

This clone was observed a few times. The chain uses TRBV7-2 and TRBJ1-1; TRBD1 might be the D (6 bases). The CDR3 is made up of 13 amino acids. The germline gives CDR1 SGHTA, CDR2 FQGNSA. Trimming removed 1 base at V and 7 bases at J, with 10 bases between. The CDR3 protein is CASSLVEQGEAFF. As DNA, the CDR3 is TGTGCCAGCAGCTTAGTGGAACAGGGTGAAGCTTTCTTT.

The gene calls are TRBV7-2 and TRBJ2-5; D not resolved. CDR3 length: 13 residues. Germline assignment: CDR1 SGHTA and CDR2 FQGNSA. Trimming left V 5 bases short and J 1 base short, with 8 bases between. The CDR3 DNA reads TGTGCCAGCAGCCCTTACATCCAAGAGACCCAGTACTTC. Protein: CASSPYIQETQYF.

The rearrangement uses TRBV14 and TRBJ2-1; 11 bases are a match to TRBD2. Germline V gene sequence: CDR1 SGHDN, CDR2 FVKESK. The CDR3 runs to 16 residues. The V segment lost 4 bases and the J segment 7 bases; nucleotides outside the gene matches: 9. The CDR3 is CASSPHTSGSGNEQFF. The CDR3 DNA reads TGTGCCAGCAGCCCACACACTAGCGGGAGTGGTAATGAGCAGTTCTTC.

V and J are TRBV7-8 and TRBJ2-7; 13 bases are a match to TRBD2. The CDR3 runs to 16 residues. V lost 5 bases, J lost 2 bases, and 6 bases stayed unmatched. The germline gives CDR1 SGHVS, CDR2 FQNEAQ. CDR3 DNA: TGTGCCAGCAGCCCACGACTAGCGGGGGGAACCTACGAGCAGTACTTC. It yields the protein CASSPRLAGGTYEQYF.

The chain links TRBV5-4 to TRBJ2-5, with D possibly being TRBD2 (6 bases). The germline V gene has CDR1 SGHNT and CDR2 YYREEE (reference sequence). There are 13 residues in the CDR3. Trimming left V 5 bases short and J 4 bases short, with 12 bases between. This CDR3 is CASRRGGAETQYF. The CDR3 DNA is TGTGCCAGCAGGCGGGGCGGGGCAGAGACCCAGTACTTC.

This chain connects TRBV28 to TRBJ1-2, with unresolved D. V lost 4 bases and J 7 bases, leaving 7 bases between the germline ends. CDR3 size: 11 residues. From germline, CDR1 is MDHEN and CDR2 SYDVKM. The CDR3 is CASSSLSGYTF. The CDR3 DNA sequence: TGTGCCAGCAGTTCTCTCAGTGGCTACACCTTC.

The chain couples TRBV7-2 to TRBJ1-2, with D unclear. The CDR3 totals 13 residues. Germline V gene lookup returns CDR1 SGHTA and CDR2 FQGNSA. Trimming left V 5 bases short and J 6 bases short, with 13 bases between. The DNA of the CDR3 is TGTGCCAGCAGCCCATTCTACTACGATGGCTACACCTTC. Its translation is CASSPFYYDGYTF. Using reference TRBV7-2 and TRBJ1-2 for the parts outside the CDR3, the full variable domain is GAGVSQSPSNKVTEKGKDVELRCDPISGHTALYWYRQSLGQGLEFLIYFQGNSAPDKSGLPSDRFSAERTGGSVSTLTIQRTQQEDSAVYLCASSPFYYDGYTFGSGTRLTVV.

The genes are TRBV2 and TRBJ1-2; 7 bases map to TRBD1. The CDR3 spans 14 residues. Germline V gives CDR1 SNHLY, CDR2 FYNNEI. Germline trimming cut 2 bases from V and 1 base from J; bases unmatched to any gene: 1. The CDR3 sequence: CASSEQGGNYGYTF. CDR3 nucleotide sequence: TGTGCCAGCAGTGAACAGGGGGGTAACTATGGCTACACCTTC.

J is TRBJ2-5 and V is TRBV4-1; 14 bases are a match to TRBD2. Trimming removed 5 bases from V and 2 bases from J; junction bases left unmatched: 7. This CDR3 is built from 17 residues. Looked up from germline, CDR1 is MGHRA and CDR2 is YSYEKL. The CDR3 region is CASSTGLAGGTQETQYF. For the CDR3, the DNA is TGCGCCAGCAGCACCGGACTAGCGGGGGGTACGCAAGAGACCCAGTACTTC.

V usage is TRBV30 and J usage is TRBJ1-4; 9 nucleotides align to TRBD1. From germline, CDR1 is GTSNPN and CDR2 SVGIG (reference sequence). V was pared by 3 bases and J by 8 bases, with 10 bases of the junction left unmatched. The CDR3 spans 15 residues. The CDR3 loop is CAWSDIQGAVEKLFF. In DNA form, the CDR3 reads TGTGCCTGGAGCGACATACAGGGGGCAGTCGAAAAACTGTTTTTT.

The chain combines TRBV6-1 with TRBJ2-7; a possible D gene is TRBD1 (6 bases). The germline V gene encodes CDR1 MNHNS and CDR2 SASEGT. CDR3 length: 14 amino acids. Trimming stripped 11 bases from V and 3 bases from J, with 20 bases between. The CDR3 DNA reads TGTGCCGTTCACAACAGGGTTTCCGGCTACGAGCAGTACTTC. Amino acids: CAVHNRVSGYEQYF.

This clone showed up just a few times. Additional DNA sequences in this sample encode the identical CDR3. V and J are TRBV7-8 and TRBJ2-7, with D possibly TRBD2 on 5 matching bases. Germline assignment: CDR1 SGHVS and CDR2 FQNEAQ. This CDR3 is 13 amino acids long. The CDR3 DNA reads as TGTTCTAGCAAGCTGGAGCCGGCATACGAGCAGTACTTC. Translating gives CSSKLEPAYEQYF.

This clone was recorded once. The CDR3 nucleotides read TGTGCCAGCAGCCCCCGTCGTTTGGGGGAGGACACCGGGGAGCTGTTTTTT. Protein sequence: CASSPRRLGEDTGELFF. The V gene is TRBV7-9, the J gene TRBJ2-2; weak D call: TRBD2 (6 bases). In germline, CDR1 is SEHNR, CDR2 FQNEAQ (reference sequence). The CDR3 sequence is 17 residues long. Between the trimmed V and J ends, which lost 5 bases and 3 bases, there was a span of 19 bases.

The chain employs TRBV7-6 and TRBJ2-7, with D possibly matching TRBD1 (6 bases). In germline, CDR1 is SGHVS, CDR2 FNYEAQ. The CDR3 sequence is 14 residues long. Trimming pared 1 base from V and 3 bases from J, leaving 10 bases between. CDR3 amino acids: CASSLGRGSYEQYF. The CDR3 bases are TGTGCCAGCAGCTTAGGCAGGGGCAGCTACGAGCAGTACTTC.

V and J are TRBV5-1 and TRBJ1-3; D gene unclear. Deletions cut 2 bases from V and 1 base from J, with 10 bases between. Looked up from germline, CDR1 is SGHRS and CDR2 is YFSETQ. This CDR3 has 15 amino acids. DNA of the CDR3: TGCGCCAGCAGCTTCGGCGCGGGATCTGGAAACACCATATATTTT. It is translated as CASSFGAGSGNTIYF.

This rearrangement joins TRBV4-1 to TRBJ2-7; TRBD2 aligns across 9 bases. The germline V gene encodes CDR1 MGHRA and CDR2 YSYEKL. Trimming at V came to 8 bases and at J to 1 base, leaving 15 bases not matched to a gene. The CDR3 is 17 amino acids. The CDR3 nucleotides read TGCGCCAGCTGTCTCGCCCTAGCGGGATCGTTATCCTACGAGCAGTACTTC. This sequence encodes CASCLALAGSLSYEQYF.

The chain's CDR3 is CASSVDPSGGAGETQYF. In nucleotides, the CDR3 is TGTGCCAGCAGCGTAGATCCTAGCGGGGGGGCGGGAGAGACCCAGTACTTC. The chain couples TRBV9 to TRBJ2-5; 12 bases are shared with TRBD2. The germline V gene encodes CDR1 SGDLS and CDR2 YYNGEE. After removal of 0 bases from V and 4 bases from J, the junction contained 7 bases not matched to a gene. The CDR3 runs to 17 residues.

The chain carries TRBV6-5 and TRBJ1-2; TRBD1 matches at 7 bases. The CDR3 length is 14 residues. Per germline, CDR1 MNHEY and CDR2 SVGAGI. J was trimmed by 8 bases and V by 6 bases; bases with no gene match: 12. The CDR3: CASSPPGTVGGYTF. Written as DNA, the CDR3 is TGTGCCAGCAGCCCACCCGGGACAGTCGGCGGCTACACCTTC.

This clone has a single count. The chain recombines TRBV4-1 with TRBJ2-3; weak D call: TRBD2 (5 bases). The V and J ends lost 5 bases and 4 bases respectively, with 10 bases between them. CDR1 is MGHRA, CDR2 YSYEKL, per germline. The CDR3 runs to 13 residues. CDR3 in amino acids: CASSSPGSDTQYF. As DNA, the CDR3 is TGCGCCAGCAGCTCACCGGGGTCAGATACGCAGTATTTT.

The chain couples TRBV19 to TRBJ2-2; 13 nucleotides agree with TRBD2. Germline values: CDR1 LNHDA, CDR2 SQIVND (reference sequence). The CDR3 extends over 15 amino acids. Trimming cost V 10 bases and J 6 bases; bases outside gene matches: 8. CDR3 sequence (DNA): TGTGCCACCGCACTAGCGGGGGGGTTAGCCGGGGAGCTGTTTTTT. Protein: CATALAGGLAGELFF.